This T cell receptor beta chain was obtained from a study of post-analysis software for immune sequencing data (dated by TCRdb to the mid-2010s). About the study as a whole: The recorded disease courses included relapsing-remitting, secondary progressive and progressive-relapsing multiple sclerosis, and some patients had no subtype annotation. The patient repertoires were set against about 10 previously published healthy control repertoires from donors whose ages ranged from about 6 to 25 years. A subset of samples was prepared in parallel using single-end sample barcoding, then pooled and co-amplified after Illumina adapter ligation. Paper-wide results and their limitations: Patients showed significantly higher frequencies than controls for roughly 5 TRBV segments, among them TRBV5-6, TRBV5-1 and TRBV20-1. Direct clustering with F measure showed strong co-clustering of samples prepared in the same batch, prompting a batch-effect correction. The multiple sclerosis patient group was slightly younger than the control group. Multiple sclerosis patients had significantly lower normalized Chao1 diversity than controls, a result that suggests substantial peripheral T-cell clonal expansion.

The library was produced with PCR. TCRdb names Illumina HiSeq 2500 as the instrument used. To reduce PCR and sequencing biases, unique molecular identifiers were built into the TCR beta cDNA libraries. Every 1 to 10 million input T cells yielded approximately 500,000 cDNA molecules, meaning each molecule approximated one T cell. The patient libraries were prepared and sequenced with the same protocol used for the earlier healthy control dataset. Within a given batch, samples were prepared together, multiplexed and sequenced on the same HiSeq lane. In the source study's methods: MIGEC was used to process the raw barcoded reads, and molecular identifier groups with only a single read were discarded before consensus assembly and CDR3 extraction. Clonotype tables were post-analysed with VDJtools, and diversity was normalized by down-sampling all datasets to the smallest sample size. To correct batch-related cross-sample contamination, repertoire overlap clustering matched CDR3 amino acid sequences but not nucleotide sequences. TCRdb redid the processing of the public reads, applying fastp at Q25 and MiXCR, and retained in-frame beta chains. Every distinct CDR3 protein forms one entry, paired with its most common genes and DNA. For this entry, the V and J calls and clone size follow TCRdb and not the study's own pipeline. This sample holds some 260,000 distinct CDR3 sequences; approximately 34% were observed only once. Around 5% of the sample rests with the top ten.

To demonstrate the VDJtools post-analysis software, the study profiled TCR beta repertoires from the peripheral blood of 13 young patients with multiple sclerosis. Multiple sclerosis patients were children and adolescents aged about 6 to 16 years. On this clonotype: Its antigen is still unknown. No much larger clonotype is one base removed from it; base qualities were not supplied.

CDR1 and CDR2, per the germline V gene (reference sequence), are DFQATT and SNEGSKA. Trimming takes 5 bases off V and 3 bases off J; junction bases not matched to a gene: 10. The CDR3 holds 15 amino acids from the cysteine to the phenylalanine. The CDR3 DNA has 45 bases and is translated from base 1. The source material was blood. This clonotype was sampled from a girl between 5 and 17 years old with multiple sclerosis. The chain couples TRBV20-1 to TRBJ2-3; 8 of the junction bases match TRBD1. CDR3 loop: CSAPLTGGSTDTQYF. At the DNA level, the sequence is TGCAGTGCTCCCCTTACAGGGGGAAGTACAGATACGCAGTATTTT.